This T cell receptor beta chain came from a study of T-cell memory formation after mild COVID-19. Findings of the study overall: Clones contracting day 15 to 85 were balanced CD4/CD8; later expanders leaned CD4+. CD4+ contracting clones were found mainly in CM and EM, and CD8+ ones in EMRA. Within pre-infection memory, some responding clones were found, suggesting cross-reactive memory joined.

There are 14 residues in the CDR3. The ends were cut back, 1 base at V and 4 bases at J, with 10 bases in the middle. Germline V gene data show CDR1 as SGHTA and CDR2 as FQGNSA. TCRdb reprocessed the 5' RACE reads via MiXCR and lists one record per CDR3 protein. The sample consists of roughly 150,000 distinct CDR3 sequences, roughly 13% of them appearing once. Of note for this clonotype: Antigen: not known.

J is TRBJ1-2 and V is TRBV7-2; possibly TRBD1 for D (6 bases). Sample: PBMCs or a T cell subset sorted from them (not recorded which). The source is an adult woman who had mild COVID-19 (a few samples of this study predate the infection). Cell type and time point are not known. Here the CDR3 DNA reads TGTGCCAGCAGCTTAGAAGGGGGGATCTATGGCTACACCTTC. Its translation is CASSLEGGIYGYTF.